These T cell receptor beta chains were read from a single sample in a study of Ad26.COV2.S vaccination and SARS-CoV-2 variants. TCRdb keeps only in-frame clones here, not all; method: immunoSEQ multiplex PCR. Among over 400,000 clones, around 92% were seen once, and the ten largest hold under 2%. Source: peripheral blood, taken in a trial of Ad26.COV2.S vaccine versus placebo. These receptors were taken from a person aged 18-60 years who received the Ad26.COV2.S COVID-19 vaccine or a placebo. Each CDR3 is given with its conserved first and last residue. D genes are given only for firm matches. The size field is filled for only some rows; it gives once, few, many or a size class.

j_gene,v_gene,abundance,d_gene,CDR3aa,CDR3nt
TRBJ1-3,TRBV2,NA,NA,CASKSARVTGNTIYF,TGTGCCAGCAAATCAGCCAGGGTAACTGGAAACACCATATATTTT
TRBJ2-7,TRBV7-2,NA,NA,CASSLKSDYEQYF,TGTGCCAGCAGCTTAAAGTCTGACTACGAGCAGTACTTC
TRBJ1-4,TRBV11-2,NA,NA,CASSLSPGALNEKLFF,TGTGCCAGCAGTCTAAGCCCTGGGGCCCTTAATGAAAAACTGTTTTTT
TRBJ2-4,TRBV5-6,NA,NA,CASSLELGLAKNIQYF,TGTGCCAGCAGCTTGGAGCTAGGTTTAGCCAAAAACATTCAGTACTTC
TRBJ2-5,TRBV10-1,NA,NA,CASSEGGGPQETQYF,TGCGCCAGCAGTGAGGGAGGGGGCCCCCAAGAGACCCAGTACTTC
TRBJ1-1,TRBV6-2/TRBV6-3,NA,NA,CASSYEYSYPLTNTEAFF,TGTGCCAGCAGTTACGAGTACTCGTACCCATTAACGAACACTGAAGCTTTCTTT
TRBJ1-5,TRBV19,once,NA,CASILGGNSNQPQHF,TGTGCCAGTATCCTCGGTGGAAATAGCAATCAGCCCCAGCATTTT
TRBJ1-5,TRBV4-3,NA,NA,CASSQDRGPMGNQPQHF,TGCGCCAGCAGCCAAGATCGGGGCCCCATGGGGAATCAGCCCCAGCATTTT
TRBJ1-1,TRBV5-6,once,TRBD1,CASSLGGTGGIEAFF,TGTGCCAGCAGCTTGGGAGGGACAGGGGGCATTGAAGCTTTCTTT
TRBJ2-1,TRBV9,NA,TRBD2,CASSGPGLAVYNEQFF,TGTGCCAGCAGTGGGCCAGGGCTAGCGGTGTACAATGAGCAGTTCTTC
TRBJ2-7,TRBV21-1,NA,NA,CASSPGENFTYEQYF,TGTGCCAGCAGTCCTGGGGAAAATTTCACCTACGAGCAGTACTTC
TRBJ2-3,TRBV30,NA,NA,CAWSPSGGTDTQYF,TGTGCCTGGAGCCCCTCCGGGGGTACAGATACGCAGTATTTT
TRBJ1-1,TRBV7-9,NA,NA,CASSLAGHTEAFF,TGTGCCAGCAGCTTAGCCGGGCACACTGAAGCTTTCTTT
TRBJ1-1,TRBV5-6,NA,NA,CASSYPGSFNTEAFF,TGTGCCAGCAGCTACCCCGGCAGTTTCAACACTGAAGCTTTCTTT
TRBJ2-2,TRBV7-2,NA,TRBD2,CASSLTSGGAGGELFF,TGTGCCAGCAGCTTAACTAGCGGGGGGGCTGGTGGGGAGCTGTTTTTT
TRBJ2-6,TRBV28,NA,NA,CASSFPRQVPFSGANVLTF,TGTGCCAGCAGTTTTCCCAGACAAGTCCCTTTCTCTGGGGCCAACGTCCTGACTTTC
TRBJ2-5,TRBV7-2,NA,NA,CASSLNEAVRVETQYF,TGTGCCAGCAGCTTAAACGAGGCGGTACGGGTGGAGACCCAGTACTTC
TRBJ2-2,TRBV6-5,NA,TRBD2,CASHLAGRAGELFF,TGTGCCAGCCATCTAGCGGGGAGGGCCGGGGAGCTGTTTTTT
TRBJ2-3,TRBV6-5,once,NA,CASSTGPLGADTQYF,TGTGCCAGCAGTACAGGACCTTTGGGGGCAGATACGCAGTATTTT
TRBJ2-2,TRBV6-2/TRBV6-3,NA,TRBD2,CASSRNPAGELSNTGELFF,TGTGCCAGCAGTAGGAACCCAGCGGGGGAGCTCTCGAACACCGGGGAGCTGTTTTTT
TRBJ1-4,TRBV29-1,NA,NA,CSVFSPRTQEGGSEEKLFF,TGCAGCGTTTTCAGCCCCCGGACCCAGGAAGGGGGAAGTGAGGAAAAACTGTTTTTT
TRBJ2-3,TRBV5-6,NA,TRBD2,CASSLGLAGVTSTDTQYF,TGTGCCAGCAGCTTGGGGCTAGCGGGGGTTACTAGCACAGATACGCAGTATTTT
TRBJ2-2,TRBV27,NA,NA,CASSLSGGELFF,TGTGCCAGCAGTTTAAGCGGGGGGGAGCTGTTTTTT
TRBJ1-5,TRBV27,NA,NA,CASSWAYSQPQHF,TGTGCCAGCAGTTGGGCCTATTCTCAGCCCCAGCATTTT
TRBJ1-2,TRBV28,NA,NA,CASSSAYGYTF,TGTGCCAGCAGTTCCGCGTATGGCTACACCTTC
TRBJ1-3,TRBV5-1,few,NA,CASSHESGYSGNTIYF,TGCGCCAGCAGCCATGAATCAGGATACTCTGGAAACACCATATATTTT